These T cell receptor beta chains were read from a single sample in a study of blood T cell repertoires in COVID-19. Sequencing used immunoSEQ multiplex PCR; TCRdb keeps in-frame clones, though not all of them. The table records over 250,000 clones, roughly 88% of them present only once. The sample comprised peripheral blood. Source of these receptors: a woman in her seventies with acute or convalescent COVID-19. CDR3s include the opening cysteine and the closing phenylalanine or tryptophan. D genes are given only for firm matches. Some rows have no size entry. The others give once, few or many, or a class for an expanded clone.

V gene: TRBV5-1
clone size: .
J gene: TRBJ1-1
D gene: .
CDR3 DNA: TGCGCCAGCAGCTTTGGGCTTAACACTGAAGCTTTCTTT
CDR3 protein: CASSFGLNTEAFF

V gene: TRBV6-6
clone size: few
J gene: TRBJ1-2
D gene: .
CDR3 DNA: TGTGCCAGCAGTTACACAACAAACTATGGCTACACCTTC
CDR3 protein: CASSYTTNYGYTF

V gene: TRBV2
clone size: .
J gene: TRBJ1-2
D gene: .
CDR3 DNA: TGTGCCAGCAGTGGCGGGGGCTGGGGTGGCTACACCTTC
CDR3 protein: CASSGGGWGGYTF

V gene: TRBV10-3
clone size: .
J gene: TRBJ2-6
D gene: TRBD1
CDR3 DNA: TGTGCCATCAACCCGGGACAGGGGGTCTCTGGGGCCAACGTCCTGACTTTC
CDR3 protein: CAINPGQGVSGANVLTF

V gene: TRBV15
clone size: once
J gene: TRBJ1-1
D gene: TRBD1
CDR3 DNA: TGTGCCACCAGCAGAGATTACTTACCGGGACAGAGAATGAACACTGAAGCTTTCTTT
CDR3 protein: CATSRDYLPGQRMNTEAFF

V gene: TRBV21-1
clone size: .
J gene: TRBJ1-5
D gene: .
CDR3 DNA: TGTGCCAGCAGCACCAAGCACTATCAGCCCCAGCATTTT
CDR3 protein: CASSTKHYQPQHF

V gene: TRBV18
clone size: .
J gene: TRBJ2-7
D gene: TRBD1
CDR3 DNA: TGTGCCAGCTCACCAAACAGGGGACCCTACGAGCAGTACTTC
CDR3 protein: CASSPNRGPYEQYF

V gene: TRBV12-3/TRBV12-4
clone size: .
J gene: TRBJ2-3
D gene: .
CDR3 DNA: TGTGCCAGCAGTTTCAATAGAAGAGATACGCAGTATTTT
CDR3 protein: CASSFNRRDTQYF

V gene: TRBV6-5
clone size: .
J gene: TRBJ1-1
D gene: .
CDR3 DNA: TGTGCCAGCACGGTTGATCAGGGGAAGAACACTGAAGCTTTCTTT
CDR3 protein: CASTVDQGKNTEAFF

V gene: TRBV7-7
clone size: .
J gene: TRBJ1-4
D gene: .
CDR3 DNA: TGTGCCAGCAGCTCGCCCTCTACAGGGAATAATGAAAAACTGTTTTTT
CDR3 protein: CASSSPSTGNNEKLFF

V gene: TRBV11-2
clone size: .
J gene: TRBJ1-2
D gene: .
CDR3 DNA: TGTGCCAGCAGCTCCCAAGGACCGGAGGCCACCTTC
CDR3 protein: CASSSQGPEATF

V gene: TRBV25-1
clone size: .
J gene: TRBJ1-1
D gene: .
CDR3 DNA: TGTGCCAGCAGCCCCGACAAAAACACTGAAGCTTTCTTT
CDR3 protein: CASSPDKNTEAFF

V gene: TRBV19
clone size: .
J gene: TRBJ2-6
D gene: .
CDR3 DNA: TGTGCCAGTAGTATGGGGGGAGCATATCATCCATTTGGGGCCAACGTCCTGACTTTC
CDR3 protein: CASSMGGAYHPFGANVLTF

V gene: TRBV6-5
clone size: .
J gene: TRBJ2-7
D gene: TRBD1
CDR3 DNA: TGTGCCAGCCGCCAGGGGGCCGAGCAGTACTTC
CDR3 protein: CASRQGAEQYF

V gene: TRBV6-5
clone size: .
J gene: TRBJ1-2
D gene: .
CDR3 DNA: TGTGCCAGCAGTTACTCGTCAGGGAACTATGGCTACACCTTC
CDR3 protein: CASSYSSGNYGYTF

V gene: TRBV7-9
clone size: .
J gene: TRBJ1-1
D gene: .
CDR3 DNA: TGTGCCAGCAGCCTTAGTGGGGGGGCGGCTTTCTTT
CDR3 protein: CASSLSGGAAFF

V gene: TRBV7-9
clone size: .
J gene: TRBJ1-1
D gene: .
CDR3 DNA: TGTGCCAGCAGCATAAGAGGGCTGAGGGCTTTCTTT
CDR3 protein: CASSIRGLRAFF

V gene: TRBV11-3
clone size: .
J gene: TRBJ2-3
D gene: TRBD1
CDR3 DNA: TGTGCCAGCAGCGACGGGACAGGGAGAGGGGATACGCAGTATTTT
CDR3 protein: CASSDGTGRGDTQYF

V gene: TRBV20-1
clone size: .
J gene: TRBJ2-5
D gene: .
CDR3 DNA: TGCAGTGCTAGTGTCCGGGGGACCCGCAGGGAGACCCAGTACTTC
CDR3 protein: CSASVRGTRRETQYF

V gene: TRBV2
clone size: few
J gene: TRBJ1-1
D gene: TRBD1
CDR3 DNA: TGTGCCAGCAGTGACTTCCGGGACAGGGGTATGTACACTGAAGCTTTCTTT
CDR3 protein: CASSDFRDRGMYTEAFF

V gene: TRBV7-2
clone size: .
J gene: TRBJ1-2
D gene: .
CDR3 DNA: TGTGCCAGCAGACGACAGAATTTTAACTATGGCTACACCTTC
CDR3 protein: CASRRQNFNYGYTF

V gene: TRBV19
clone size: once
J gene: TRBJ1-1
D gene: TRBD1
CDR3 DNA: TGTGCCTCACAGACAGGGGTGAACACTGAAGCTTTCTTT
CDR3 protein: CASQTGVNTEAFF

V gene: TRBV7-9
clone size: .
J gene: TRBJ1-1
D gene: .
CDR3 DNA: TGTGCCAGCAGCTCCCCAGCACTAACGGAAGCTTTCTTT
CDR3 protein: CASSSPALTEAFF

V gene: TRBV24-1
clone size: .
J gene: TRBJ2-3
D gene: .
CDR3 DNA: TGTGCCAGTCGAGCCGTGGACAGAGTCACAGATACGCAGTATTTT
CDR3 protein: CASRAVDRVTDTQYF

V gene: TRBV12-5
clone size: once
J gene: TRBJ2-1
D gene: TRBD1
CDR3 DNA: TGTGCTAGTGGTTTAGACAGGGGCAGGGACGTGAGTAATGAGCAGTTCTTC
CDR3 protein: CASGLDRGRDVSNEQFF

V gene: TRBV19
clone size: .
J gene: TRBJ2-5
D gene: TRBD1
CDR3 DNA: TGTGCCAGTAGTATCCCAGGGGGTCGTTGGGAGACCCAGTACTTC
CDR3 protein: CASSIPGGRWETQYF